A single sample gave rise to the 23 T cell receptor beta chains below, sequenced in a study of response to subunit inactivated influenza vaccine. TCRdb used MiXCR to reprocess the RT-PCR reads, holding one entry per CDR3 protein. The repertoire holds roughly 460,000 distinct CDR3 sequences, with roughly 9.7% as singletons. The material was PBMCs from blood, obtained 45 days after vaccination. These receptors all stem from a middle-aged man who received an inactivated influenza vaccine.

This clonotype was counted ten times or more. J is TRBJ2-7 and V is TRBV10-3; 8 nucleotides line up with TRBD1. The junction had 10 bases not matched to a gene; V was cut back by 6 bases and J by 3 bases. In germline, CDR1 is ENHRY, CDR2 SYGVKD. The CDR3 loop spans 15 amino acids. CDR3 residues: CAIRTGDRPNYEQYF. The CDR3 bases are TGTGCCATCAGGACAGGGGACAGGCCCAACTACGAGCAGTACTTC.

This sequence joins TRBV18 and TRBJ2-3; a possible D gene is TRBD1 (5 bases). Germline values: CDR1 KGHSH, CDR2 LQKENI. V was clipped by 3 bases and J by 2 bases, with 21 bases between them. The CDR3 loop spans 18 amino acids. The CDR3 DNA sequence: TGTGCCAGCTCACCGAAAAATCGGAAGACAGATAACACAGATACGCAGTATTTT. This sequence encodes CASSPKNRKTDNTDTQYF.

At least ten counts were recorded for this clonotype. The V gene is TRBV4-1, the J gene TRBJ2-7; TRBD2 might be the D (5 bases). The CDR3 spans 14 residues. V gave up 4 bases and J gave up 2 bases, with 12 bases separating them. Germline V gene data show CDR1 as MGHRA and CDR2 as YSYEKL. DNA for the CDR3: TGCGCCAGCAGCCGAGTTCTGGGAGCCTACGAGCAGTACTTC. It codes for CASSRVLGAYEQYF.

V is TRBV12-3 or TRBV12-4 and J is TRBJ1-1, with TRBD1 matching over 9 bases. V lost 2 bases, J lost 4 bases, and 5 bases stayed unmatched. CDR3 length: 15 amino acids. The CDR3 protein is CASSLKGQGITEAFF. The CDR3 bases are TGTGCCAGCAGTTTAAAAGGACAGGGGATCACTGAAGCTTTCTTT.

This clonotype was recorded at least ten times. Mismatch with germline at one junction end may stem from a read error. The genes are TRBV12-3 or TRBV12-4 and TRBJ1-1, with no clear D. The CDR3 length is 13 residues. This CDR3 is CASSLVGDTEAFF. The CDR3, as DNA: TGTGCCAGCAGCTTAGTTGGAGACACTGAAGCTTTCTTT.

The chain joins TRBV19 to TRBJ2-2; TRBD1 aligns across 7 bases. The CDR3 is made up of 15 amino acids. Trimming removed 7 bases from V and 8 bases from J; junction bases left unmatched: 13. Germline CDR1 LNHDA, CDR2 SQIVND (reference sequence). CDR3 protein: CASTGTVQSPGELFF. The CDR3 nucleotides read TGTGCCAGTACGGGGACAGTCCAGTCTCCGGGGGAGCTGTTTTTT.

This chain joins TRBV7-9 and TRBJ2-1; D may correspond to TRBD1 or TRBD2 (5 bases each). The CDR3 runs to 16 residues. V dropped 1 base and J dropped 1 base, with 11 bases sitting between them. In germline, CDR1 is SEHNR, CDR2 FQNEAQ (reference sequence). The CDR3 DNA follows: TGTGCCAGCAGCTTAGGGCTAGCAGGGTCCTACAATGAGCAGTTCTTC. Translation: CASSLGLAGSYNEQFF.

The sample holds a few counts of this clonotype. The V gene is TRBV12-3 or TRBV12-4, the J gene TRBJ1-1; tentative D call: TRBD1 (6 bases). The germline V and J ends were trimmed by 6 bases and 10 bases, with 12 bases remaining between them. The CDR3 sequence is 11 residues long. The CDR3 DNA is TGTGCCAGCAGGCCAGGGGTCGGAGCTTTCTTT. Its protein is CASRPGVGAFF.

CDR3 sequence: CASSLGTSFAYEQYF. CDR3 sequence (DNA): TGCGCCAGCAGCTTGGGAACTAGCTTTGCCTACGAGCAGTACTTC. This chain uses TRBV5-1 with TRBJ2-7; a possible D gene is TRBD2 (6 bases). The length of the CDR3 is 15 residues. Germline V lookup: CDR1 SGHRS, CDR2 YFSETQ. Trimming left V 0 bases short and J 2 bases short, with 12 bases between.

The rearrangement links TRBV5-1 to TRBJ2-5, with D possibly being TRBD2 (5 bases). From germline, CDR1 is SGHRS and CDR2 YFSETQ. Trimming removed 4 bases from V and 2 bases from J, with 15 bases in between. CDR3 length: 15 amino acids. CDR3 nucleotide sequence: TGCGCCAGCAGCCGGCGGGTTGGGGTTCAAGAGACCCAGTACTTC. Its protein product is CASSRRVGVQETQYF.

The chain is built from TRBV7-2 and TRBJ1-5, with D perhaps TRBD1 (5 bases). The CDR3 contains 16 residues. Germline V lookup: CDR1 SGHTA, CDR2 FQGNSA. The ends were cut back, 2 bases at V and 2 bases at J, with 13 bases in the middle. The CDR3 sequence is CASSLRGWGGNQPQHF. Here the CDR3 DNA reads TGTGCCAGCAGCTTAAGAGGGTGGGGGGGCAATCAGCCCCAGCATTTT. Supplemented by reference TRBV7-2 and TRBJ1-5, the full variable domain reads GAGVSQSPSNKVTEKGKDVELRCDPISGHTALYWYRQSLGQGLEFLIYFQGNSAPDKSGLPSDRFSAERTGGSVSTLTIQRTQQEDSAVYLCASSLRGWGGNQPQHFGDGTRLSIL.

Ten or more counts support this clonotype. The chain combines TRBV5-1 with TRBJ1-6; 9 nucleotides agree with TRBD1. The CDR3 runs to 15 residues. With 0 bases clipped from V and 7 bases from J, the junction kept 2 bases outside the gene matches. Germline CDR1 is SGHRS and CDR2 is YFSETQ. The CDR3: CASSLAGQGNSPLHF. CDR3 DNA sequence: TGCGCCAGCAGCTTGGCCGGACAGGGGAATTCACCCCTCCACTTT. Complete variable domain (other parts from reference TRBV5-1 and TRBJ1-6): KAGVTQTPRYLIKTRGQQVTLSCSPISGHRSVSWYQQTPGQGLQFLFEYFSETQRNKGNFPGRFSGRQFSNSRSEMNVSTLELGDSALYLCASSLAGQGNSPLHFGNGTRLTVT.

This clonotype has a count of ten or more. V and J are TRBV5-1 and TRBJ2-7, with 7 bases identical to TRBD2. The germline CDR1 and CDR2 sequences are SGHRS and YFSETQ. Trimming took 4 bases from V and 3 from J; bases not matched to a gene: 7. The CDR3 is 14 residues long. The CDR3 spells CASSPGGNFYEQYF. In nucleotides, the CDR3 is TGCGCCAGCAGCCCCGGGGGGAACTTCTACGAGCAGTACTTC.

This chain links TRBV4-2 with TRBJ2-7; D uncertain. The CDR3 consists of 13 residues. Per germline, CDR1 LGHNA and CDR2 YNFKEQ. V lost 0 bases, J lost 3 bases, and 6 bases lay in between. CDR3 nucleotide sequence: TGTGCCAGCAGCCAAGAACCCGGCTACGAGCAGTACTTC. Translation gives CASSQEPGYEQYF.

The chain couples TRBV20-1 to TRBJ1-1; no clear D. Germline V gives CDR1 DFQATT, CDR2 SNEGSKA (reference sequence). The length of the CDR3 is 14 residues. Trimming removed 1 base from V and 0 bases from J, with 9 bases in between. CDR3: CSARGLQLNTEAFF. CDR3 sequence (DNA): TGCAGTGCTAGAGGGTTACAGTTGAACACTGAAGCTTTCTTT.

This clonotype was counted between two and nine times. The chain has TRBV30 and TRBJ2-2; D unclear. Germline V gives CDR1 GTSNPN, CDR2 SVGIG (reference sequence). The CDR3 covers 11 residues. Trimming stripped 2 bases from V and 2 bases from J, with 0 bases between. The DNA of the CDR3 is TGTGCCTGGAGTAACACCGGGGAGCTGTTTTTT. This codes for CAWSNTGELFF.

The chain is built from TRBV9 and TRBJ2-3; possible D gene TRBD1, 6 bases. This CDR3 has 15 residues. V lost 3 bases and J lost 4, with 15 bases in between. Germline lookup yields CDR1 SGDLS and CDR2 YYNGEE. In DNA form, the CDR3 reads TGTGCCAGCAGCGCCCGGGACCAGGGGTCAGATACGCAGTATTTT. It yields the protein CASSARDQGSDTQYF.

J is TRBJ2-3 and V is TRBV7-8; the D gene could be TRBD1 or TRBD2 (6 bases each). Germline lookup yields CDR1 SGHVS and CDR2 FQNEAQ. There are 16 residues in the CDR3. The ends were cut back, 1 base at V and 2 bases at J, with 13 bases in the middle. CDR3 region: CASSLGRGRATDTQYF. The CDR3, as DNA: TGTGCCAGCAGCTTAGGACGGGGGCGGGCCACAGATACGCAGTATTTT.

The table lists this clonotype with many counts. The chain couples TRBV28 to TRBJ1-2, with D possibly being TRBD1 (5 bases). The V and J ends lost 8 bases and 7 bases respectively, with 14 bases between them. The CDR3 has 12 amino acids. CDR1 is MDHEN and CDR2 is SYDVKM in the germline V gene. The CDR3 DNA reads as TGTGCCAGCCTCGGGACGGATATTGGCTACACCTTC. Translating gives CASLGTDIGYTF.

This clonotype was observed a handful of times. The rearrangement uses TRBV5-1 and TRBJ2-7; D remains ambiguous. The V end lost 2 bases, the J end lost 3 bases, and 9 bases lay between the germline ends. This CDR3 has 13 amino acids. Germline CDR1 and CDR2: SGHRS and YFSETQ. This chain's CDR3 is CASSFLDHYEQYF. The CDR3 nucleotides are TGCGCCAGCAGCTTTCTGGACCACTACGAGCAGTACTTC.

The CDR3: CASSYLDRAYEQYF. CDR3 sequence (DNA): TGTGCCAGCAGTTACTTGGACAGAGCCTACGAGCAGTACTTC. The chain combines TRBV6-5 with TRBJ2-7; a weak D match, TRBD1 (6 bases). This CDR3 has 14 amino acids. Looked up from germline, CDR1 is MNHEY and CDR2 is SVGAGI. Trimming took 1 base from V and 2 from J, leaving 9 bases between them.

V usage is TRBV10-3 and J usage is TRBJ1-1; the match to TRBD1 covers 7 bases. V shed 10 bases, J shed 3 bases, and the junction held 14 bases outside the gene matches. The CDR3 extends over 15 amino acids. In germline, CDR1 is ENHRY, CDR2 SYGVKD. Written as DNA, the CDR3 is TGTGCCACCCGGGGTAGGGGGGACAGAGACACTGAAGCTTTCTTT. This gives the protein CATRGRGDRDTEAFF.

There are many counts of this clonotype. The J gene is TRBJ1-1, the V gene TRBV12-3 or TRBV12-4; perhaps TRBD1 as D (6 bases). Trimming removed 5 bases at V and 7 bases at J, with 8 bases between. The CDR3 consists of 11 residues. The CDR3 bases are TGTGCCAGCAGTCGAGGGGGTGAAGCTTTCTTT. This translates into CASSRGGEAFF.